A few counts support the clone carrying this T cell receptor (beta chain). Its antigen is still unknown. There were healthy Caucasian individuals from Russia, aged about 6 to 100, serving as donors. These data come from a study of blood T cells in healthy people across ages. Looking at the study overall: Researchers report that template switching captured about one barcoded beta molecule per two T cells.

Through a sample-barcoded 5' primer and a J-beta primer mix, a second PCR was run for roughly 6 to 11 cycles. Template switching added a 12-random-nucleotide identifier to every cDNA molecule. Via MiXCR, TCRdb re-called the 5' RACE reads, giving one row per CDR3 protein. This table holds approximately 2,000,000 distinct CDR3 sequences, roughly 43% found once. The study, taken as a whole, reports: Strongly correlated with naive T cell percentage was TCR beta diversity.

The source of this sequence is a human donor in good health. The sequenced sample was blood.

In nucleotides, the CDR3 is TGCGCCAGCAGCCTTACTCTCCCTCCGGGACAGGGGATTCCCCTCCACTTT. Protein: CASSLTLPPGQGIPLHF. The chain joins TRBV4-1 to TRBJ1-6; 10 positions match TRBD1. V gave up 4 bases and J gave up 13 bases; unmatched junction bases: 16. Per the germline V gene, CDR1 is MGHRA and CDR2 is YSYEKL. This CDR3 comprises 17 residues.